The 26 T cell receptor beta chains below come from one sample, sequenced in a study of shared clonotypes between healthy human individuals. Repertoires were generated with immunoSEQ multiplex PCR, while TCRdb's copy carries only in-frame clones and drops some. Among roughly 680,000 clones, approximately 77% were seen once, and the ten largest hold approximately 1.8%. The sequenced sample was memory CD4+ T cells sorted from blood. Subset specified: CD45RA-negative fraction. The receptors derive from a woman under 40 in good health.

The rearrangement links TRBV5-4 to TRBJ1-5; no clear D. There are 12 residues in the CDR3. From germline, CDR1 is SGHNT and CDR2 YYREEE (reference sequence). V lost 3 bases and J 3 bases, leaving 4 bases between the germline ends. Here the CDR3 DNA reads TGTGCCAGCAGCTATGACAATCAGCCCCAGCATTTT. It is translated as CASSYDNQPQHF.

This chain connects TRBV2 to TRBJ2-5; D unresolved. CDR1 and CDR2 (germline): SNHLY, FYNNEI. V was trimmed by 6 bases and J by 7 bases, leaving 9 bases between them. This CDR3 contains 11 residues. This chain's CDR3 is CASSVIGTQYF. In DNA form, the CDR3 reads TGTGCCAGCAGCGTCATAGGGACCCAGTACTTC.

This rearrangement joins TRBV25-1 to TRBJ1-2; D gene ambiguous. V gave up 2 bases and J gave up 4 bases, with 8 bases separating them. The CDR3 loop spans 13 amino acids. From germline, CDR1 is MGHDK and CDR2 SYGVNS. Here the CDR3 reads CASSEAGFYGYTF. As DNA, the CDR3 is TGTGCCAGCAGTGAAGCAGGCTTCTATGGCTACACCTTC.

The chain recombines TRBV4-1 with TRBJ1-2, with a possible D match to TRBD1 (5 bases). V was clipped by 0 bases and J by 9 bases, with 14 bases between them. CDR1 and CDR2 from the germline V gene are MGHRA and YSYEKL. CDR3 length: 14 amino acids. The CDR3 nucleotides are TGCGCCAGCAGCCAAGATAAGACAGCCAGTAGCTACACCTTC. The encoded protein is CASSQDKTASSYTF.

The rearrangement uses TRBV4-1 and TRBJ2-7; 8 bases line up with TRBD1. The CDR3 contains 14 residues. Germline V gene lookup returns CDR1 MGHRA and CDR2 YSYEKL. With V trimmed by 1 base and J by 3 bases, 2 bases remained unmatched. The CDR3 DNA follows: TGCGCCAGCAGCCAAGGGACAGGGTTCTACGAGCAGTACTTC. The encoded protein is CASSQGTGFYEQYF.

The chain carries TRBV11-2 and TRBJ2-3; 12 nucleotides align to TRBD2. J lost 11 bases, V lost 0 bases, and 0 bases had no gene match. Germline V CDR1 and CDR2: SGHAT, FQNNGV. The CDR3 contains 13 residues. As DNA, the CDR3 is TGTGCCAGCAGCTTAGAGACTAGCGGGAGGCAGTATTTT. Its translation is CASSLETSGRQYF.

This chain joins TRBV15 and TRBJ2-5, with 9 bases matching TRBD1. CDR1 and CDR2 from the germline V gene are LNHNV and YYDKDF (reference sequence). With V trimmed by 5 bases and J by 7 bases, 11 bases remained unmatched. The CDR3 contains 15 residues. CDR3 protein: CATSDVTGGVVTQYF. DNA of the CDR3: TGTGCCACCAGCGATGTGACAGGGGGGGTGGTGACCCAGTACTTC.

The chain is built from TRBV18 and TRBJ2-2, with TRBD1 as a possible D gene (6 bases). The V and J ends lost 0 bases and 6 bases respectively, with 14 bases between them. Germline loops: CDR1 KGHSH, CDR2 LQKENI. The CDR3 has 16 amino acids. CDR3 residues: CASSPPTTGGSGELFF. Here the CDR3 DNA reads TGTGCCAGCTCACCACCGACGACAGGAGGATCCGGGGAGCTGTTTTTT. The variable domain in full, with the rest retrieved from reference TRBV18 and TRBJ2-2, is NAGVMQNPRHLVRRRGQEARLRCSPMKGHSHVYWYRQLPEEGLKFMVYLQKENIIDESGMPKERFSAEFPKEGPSILRIQQVVRGDSAAYFCASSPPTTGGSGELFFGEGSRLTVL.

This chain uses TRBV2 with TRBJ1-1, with TRBD1 as a possible D gene (5 bases). V lost 1 base and J 5 bases, leaving 8 bases between the germline ends. Germline CDR1 is SNHLY and CDR2 is FYNNEI. CDR3 length equals 13 residues. CDR3 sequence reads: CASSEVEGTEAFF. DNA for the CDR3: TGTGCCAGCAGTGAAGTTGAGGGGACTGAAGCTTTCTTT.

The chain combines TRBV4-1 with TRBJ2-3; unclear D gene. CDR3 length equals 15 residues. Per the germline V gene, CDR1 is MGHRA and CDR2 is YSYEKL. Trimming took off 4 bases at V and 4 bases at J, with 15 bases between the two ends. The CDR3 sequence is CASSLVEVFPDTQYF. CDR3 sequence (DNA): TGCGCCAGCAGCCTGGTCGAGGTCTTTCCAGATACGCAGTATTTT.

The gene calls are TRBV2 and TRBJ1-2; TRBD1 might be the D (6 bases). The CDR3 length is 15 residues. Deletions cut 5 bases from V and 1 base from J, with 14 bases between. Germline assignment: CDR1 SNHLY and CDR2 FYNNEI. CDR3 sequence (DNA): TGTGCCAGCAGTTTTAAAGGGGGGATTAACTATGGCTACACCTTC. The encoded protein is CASSFKGGINYGYTF. The full variable domain, with the rest looked up from reference TRBV2 and TRBJ1-2, is EPEVTQTPSHQVTQMGQEVILRCVPISNHLYFYWYRQILGQKVEFLVSFYNNEISEKSEIFDDQFSVERPDGSNFTLKIRSTKLEDSAMYFCASSFKGGINYGYTFGSGTRLTVV.

The CDR3 DNA reads as TGTGCCAGCAGCCAAGATCGCACCCCCGTGGGCGAAGCTTTCTTT. Protein product: CASSQDRTPVGEAFF. This chain links TRBV14 with TRBJ1-1; D is unresolved. The V gene lost 0 bases and the J gene lost 8 bases, with 16 bases spanning the gap. The CDR3 sequence is 15 residues long. Germline-derived CDR1 and CDR2 are SGHDN and FVKESK.

This clone was counted between two and nine times. The chain uses TRBV5-1 and TRBJ2-1; D may be TRBD1 or TRBD2 (5 bases each). Germline CDR1 and CDR2: SGHRS and YFSETQ. The CDR3 contains 15 residues. V was shortened by 0 bases and J by 1 base, with 8 bases between the two germline ends. The CDR3 nucleotides are TGCGCCAGCAGCTTGGATTGGGGGTCCTACAATGAGCAGTTCTTC. As protein: CASSLDWGSYNEQFF. The full variable domain, its missing parts supplied by reference TRBV5-1 and TRBJ2-1, is KAGVTQTPRYLIKTRGQQVTLSCSPISGHRSVSWYQQTPGQGLQFLFEYFSETQRNKGNFPGRFSGRQFSNSRSEMNVSTLELGDSALYLCASSLDWGSYNEQFFGPGTRLTVL.

V and J are TRBV11-3 and TRBJ1-6; D possibly corresponds to TRBD1 (6 bases). Germline CDR1 reads SGHNT; CDR2 reads YENEEA. The CDR3 is 15 residues long. The V end was cut by 4 bases, the J end by 7 bases, with 14 bases between. The CDR3 region has the DNA TGTGCCAGCAGCTCTCTGCGGGGGCAGAATTCACCCCTCCACTTT. Amino acids: CASSSLRGQNSPLHF.

The CDR3 DNA sequence: TGTGCCAGTTGGGCGGGGCCCGCGACAAACTACGAGCAGTACTTC. Protein product: CASWAGPATNYEQYF. The chain has TRBV28 and TRBJ2-7; perhaps TRBD2 as D (6 bases). The V gene's germline CDR1 is MDHEN and CDR2 SYDVKM. Trimming took off 9 bases at V and 3 bases at J, with 21 bases between the two ends. This CDR3 region has 15 residues.

This clone is a singleton in its sample. This chain joins TRBV6-6 and TRBJ2-3, with 16 bases aligning to TRBD2. Looked up from germline, CDR1 is MNHNY and CDR2 is SVGAGI (reference sequence). The CDR3 has 16 amino acids. With 5 bases clipped from V and 4 bases from J, the junction kept 3 bases outside the gene matches. CDR3 sequence: CASSGTSGRAPDTQYF. The CDR3 DNA sequence: TGTGCCAGCAGTGGGACTAGCGGGAGGGCCCCAGATACGCAGTATTTT.

The V call is TRBV6-5, the J call TRBJ1-5; no firm D call. The CDR3 runs 15 residues. V dropped 9 bases and J dropped 0 bases, with 15 bases sitting between them. The germline V gene encodes CDR1 MNHEY and CDR2 SVGAGI. The CDR3 DNA is TGTGCCAGTGGACGCGGGGTTTATAGCAATCAGCCCCAGCATTTT. This gives the protein CASGRGVYSNQPQHF.

The rearrangement links TRBV10-1 to TRBJ2-7; D might be TRBD1 or TRBD2, each matching 6 bases. Trimming removed 10 bases from V and 4 bases from J, with 20 bases in between. The CDR3 runs 14 residues. Germline V lookup: CDR1 WNHNN, CDR2 SYGVQD (reference sequence). The CDR3 is CATWIGGQGYEQYF. Here the CDR3 DNA reads TGCGCCACCTGGATAGGAGGGCAGGGGTACGAGCAGTACTTC.

This clone was seen a few times. The CDR3 is CASSPPGGRGQPQHF. In nucleotides, the CDR3 is TGTGCCAGCTCACCCCCAGGGGGCCGGGGGCAGCCCCAGCATTTT. J is TRBJ1-5 and V is TRBV18, with 8 bases identical to TRBD1. The V gene end was trimmed by 3 bases and the J gene end by 7 bases; junction bases not matched to a gene: 8. In germline, CDR1 is KGHSH, CDR2 LQKENI. CDR3 length: 15 residues. Full variable domain (rest looked up from reference TRBV18 and TRBJ1-5): NAGVMQNPRHLVRRRGQEARLRCSPMKGHSHVYWYRQLPEEGLKFMVYLQKENIIDESGMPKERFSAEFPKEGPSILRIQQVVRGDSAAYFCASSPPGGRGQPQHFGDGTRLSIL.

In nucleotides, the CDR3 is TGTGCCAGCAGTTTCAACAGGGGGCAGGAGACCCAGTACTTC. Its translation: CASSFNRGQETQYF. The gene calls are TRBV27 and TRBJ2-5; 9 nucleotides align to TRBD1. Germline lookup yields CDR1 MNHEY and CDR2 SMNVEV (reference sequence). Losses at the gene ends were 3 bases for V and 5 bases for J; bases not matched to a gene: 4. This CDR3 is built from 14 residues.

The V gene is TRBV2, the J gene TRBJ1-3; D is ambiguous. CDR1 SNHLY and CDR2 FYNNEI come from the germline V gene. The CDR3 is made up of 12 amino acids. Trimming took 4 bases from V and 6 from J, leaving 7 bases between them. The DNA for the CDR3 is TGTGCCAGCAGTGGGCAGTCAAACACCATATATTTT. Encoded protein: CASSGQSNTIYF. Variable domain in full (rest from reference TRBV2 and TRBJ1-3): EPEVTQTPSHQVTQMGQEVILRCVPISNHLYFYWYRQILGQKVEFLVSFYNNEISEKSEIFDDQFSVERPDGSNFTLKIRSTKLEDSAMYFCASSGQSNTIYFGEGSWLTVV.

V gene TRBV5-1 combines with J gene TRBJ1-1; D ambiguous. Germline V gives CDR1 SGHRS, CDR2 YFSETQ. V dropped 0 bases and J dropped 2 bases, with 11 bases sitting between them. The CDR3 is 15 amino acids. CDR3 coding DNA: TGCGCCAGCAGCTTGGCCCTCTGGGTAAACACTGAAGCTTTCTTT. The encoded protein is CASSLALWVNTEAFF.

CDR3 sequence: CASSLMGTTQETQYF. CDR3 DNA: TGCGCCAGCAGCTTAATGGGGACGACCCAAGAGACCCAGTACTTC. The rearrangement uses TRBV5-1 and TRBJ2-5; TRBD1 or TRBD2 may be the D gene (5 bases each). Germline CDR1 is SGHRS and CDR2 is YFSETQ. V was shortened by 2 bases and J by 1 base, with 12 bases between the two germline ends. The CDR3 covers 15 residues.

The chain couples TRBV5-5 to TRBJ1-1; TRBD1 might be the D (5 bases). The CDR3 runs 15 residues. Germline V gene sequence: CDR1 SGHKS, CDR2 YYEKEE (reference sequence). V lost 7 bases and J 3 bases, leaving 19 bases between the germline ends. The CDR3 bases are TGTGCCAGCCCCGGAAGGGAAATGGGGGACACTGAAGCTTTCTTT. Translating gives CASPGREMGDTEAFF.

This clone was observed once. The chain joins TRBV15 to TRBJ2-1, with TRBD2 matching over 9 bases. This CDR3 contains 17 residues. J lost 7 bases, V lost 5 bases, and 15 bases had no gene match. Looked up from germline, CDR1 is LNHNV and CDR2 is YYDKDF (reference sequence). The CDR3 nucleotides read TGTGCCACCAGCGCCCAGAGACGGACTAGCGATGGGAATGAGCAGTTCTTC. It yields the protein CATSAQRRTSDGNEQFF.

This clone was seen a single time. The V and J genes are TRBV28 and TRBJ1-5; the D gene is possibly TRBD1 (6 bases). CDR1 and CDR2 (germline): MDHEN, SYDVKM. The V and J ends lost 2 bases and 7 bases respectively, with 15 bases between them. The CDR3 consists of 15 residues. The CDR3 is CASSLPTGHGQPQHF. For the CDR3, the DNA is TGTGCCAGCAGTTTACCTACAGGGCACGGACAGCCCCAGCATTTT.